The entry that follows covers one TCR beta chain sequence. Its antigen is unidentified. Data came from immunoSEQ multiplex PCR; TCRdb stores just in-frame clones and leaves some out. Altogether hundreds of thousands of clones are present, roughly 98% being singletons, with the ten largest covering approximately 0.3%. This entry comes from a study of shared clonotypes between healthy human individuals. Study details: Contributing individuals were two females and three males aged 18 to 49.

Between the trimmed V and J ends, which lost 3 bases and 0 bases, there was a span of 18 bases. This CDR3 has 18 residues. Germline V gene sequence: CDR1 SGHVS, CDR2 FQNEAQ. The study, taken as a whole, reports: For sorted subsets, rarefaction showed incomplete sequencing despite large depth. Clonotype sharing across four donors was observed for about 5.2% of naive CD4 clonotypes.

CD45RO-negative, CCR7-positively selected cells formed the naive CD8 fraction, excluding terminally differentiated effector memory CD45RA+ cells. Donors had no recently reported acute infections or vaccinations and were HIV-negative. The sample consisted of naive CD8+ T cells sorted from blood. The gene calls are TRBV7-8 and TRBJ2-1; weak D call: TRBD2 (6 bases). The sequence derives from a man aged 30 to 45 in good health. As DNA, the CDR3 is TGTGCCAGCAGCTTGGTGGGGACGGAGGGTAGCTCCTACAATGAGCAGTTCTTC. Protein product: CASSLVGTEGSSYNEQFF.